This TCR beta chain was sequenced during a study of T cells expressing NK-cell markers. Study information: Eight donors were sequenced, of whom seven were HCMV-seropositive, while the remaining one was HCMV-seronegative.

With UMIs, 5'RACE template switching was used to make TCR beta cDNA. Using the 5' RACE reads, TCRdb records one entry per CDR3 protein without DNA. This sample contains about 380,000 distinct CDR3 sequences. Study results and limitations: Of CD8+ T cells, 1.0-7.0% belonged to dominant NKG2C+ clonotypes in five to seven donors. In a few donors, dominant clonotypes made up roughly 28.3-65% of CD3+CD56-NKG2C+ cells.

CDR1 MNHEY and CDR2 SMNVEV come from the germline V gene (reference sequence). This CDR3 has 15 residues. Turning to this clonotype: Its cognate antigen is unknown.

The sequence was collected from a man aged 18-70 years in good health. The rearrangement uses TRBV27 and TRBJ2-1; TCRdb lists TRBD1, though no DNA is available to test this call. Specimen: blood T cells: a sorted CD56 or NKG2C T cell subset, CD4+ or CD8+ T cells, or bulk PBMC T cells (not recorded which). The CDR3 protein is CASSIRESSGNEQFF.